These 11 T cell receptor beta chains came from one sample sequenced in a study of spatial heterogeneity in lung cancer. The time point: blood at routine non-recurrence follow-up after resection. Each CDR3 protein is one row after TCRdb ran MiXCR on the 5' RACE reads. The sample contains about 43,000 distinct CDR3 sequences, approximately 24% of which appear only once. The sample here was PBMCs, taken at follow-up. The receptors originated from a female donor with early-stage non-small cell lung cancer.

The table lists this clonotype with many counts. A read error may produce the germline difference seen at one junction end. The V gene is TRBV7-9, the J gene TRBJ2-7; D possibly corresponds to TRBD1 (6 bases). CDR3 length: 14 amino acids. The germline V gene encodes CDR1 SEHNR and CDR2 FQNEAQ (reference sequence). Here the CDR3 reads CASSLASGAEKRHF. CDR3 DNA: TGTGCCAGCAGCTTAGCGTCAGGGGCAGAGAAGCGGCACTTC.

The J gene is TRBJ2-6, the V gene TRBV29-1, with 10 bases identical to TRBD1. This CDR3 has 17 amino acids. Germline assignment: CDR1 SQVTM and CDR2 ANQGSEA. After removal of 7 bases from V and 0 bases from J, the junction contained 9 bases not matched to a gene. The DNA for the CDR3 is TGCAGCGCCAGCTCCGGGACAGGGGTCTCTGGGGCCAACGTCCTGACTTTC. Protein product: CSASSGTGVSGANVLTF.

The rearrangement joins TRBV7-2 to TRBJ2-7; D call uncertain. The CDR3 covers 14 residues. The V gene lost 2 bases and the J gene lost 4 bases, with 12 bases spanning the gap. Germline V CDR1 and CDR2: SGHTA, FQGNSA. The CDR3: CASSLIGRPYEQYV. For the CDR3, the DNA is TGTGCCAGCAGCTTAATCGGGCGGCCTTACGAGCAGTACGTC.

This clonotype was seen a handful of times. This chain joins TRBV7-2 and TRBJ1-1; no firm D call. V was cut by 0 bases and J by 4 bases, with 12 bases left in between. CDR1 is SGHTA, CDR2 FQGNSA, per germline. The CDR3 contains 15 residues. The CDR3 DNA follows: TGTGCCAGCAGCTTAGCGGTGGTACGGGGCACTGAAGCTTTCTTT. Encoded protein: CASSLAVVRGTEAFF. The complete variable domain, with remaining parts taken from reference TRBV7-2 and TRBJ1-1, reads GAGVSQSPSNKVTEKGKDVELRCDPISGHTALYWYRQSLGQGLEFLIYFQGNSAPDKSGLPSDRFSAERTGGSVSTLTIQRTQQEDSAVYLCASSLAVVRGTEAFFGQGTRLTVV.

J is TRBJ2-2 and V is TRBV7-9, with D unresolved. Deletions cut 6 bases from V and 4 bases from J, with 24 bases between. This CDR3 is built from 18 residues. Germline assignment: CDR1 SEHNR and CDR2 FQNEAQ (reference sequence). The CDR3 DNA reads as TGTGCCAGCAGGTTTAACCCTCTCTTCCAGCGTGGCACCGGGGAGCTGTTTTTT. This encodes CASRFNPLFQRGTGELFF.

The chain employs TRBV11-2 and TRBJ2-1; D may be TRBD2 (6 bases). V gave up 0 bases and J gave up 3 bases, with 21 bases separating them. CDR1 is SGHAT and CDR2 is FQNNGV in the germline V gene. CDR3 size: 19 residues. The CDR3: CASSLDGEDLGLDYNEQFF. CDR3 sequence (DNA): TGTGCCAGCAGCTTAGATGGGGAAGACTTGGGACTGGACTACAATGAGCAGTTCTTC.

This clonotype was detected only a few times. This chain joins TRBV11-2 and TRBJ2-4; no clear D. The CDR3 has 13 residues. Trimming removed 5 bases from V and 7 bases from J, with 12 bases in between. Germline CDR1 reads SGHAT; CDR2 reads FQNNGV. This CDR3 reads CASSLGRWNIQYF. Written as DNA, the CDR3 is TGTGCCAGCAGCCTCGGTCGGTGGAACATTCAGTACTTC.

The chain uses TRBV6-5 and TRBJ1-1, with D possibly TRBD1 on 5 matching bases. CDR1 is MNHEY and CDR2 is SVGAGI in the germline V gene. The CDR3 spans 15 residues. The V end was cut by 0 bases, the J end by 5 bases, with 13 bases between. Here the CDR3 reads CASSYSRPGLTEAFF. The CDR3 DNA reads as TGTGCCAGCAGTTACTCGAGGCCGGGACTAACTGAAGCTTTCTTT.

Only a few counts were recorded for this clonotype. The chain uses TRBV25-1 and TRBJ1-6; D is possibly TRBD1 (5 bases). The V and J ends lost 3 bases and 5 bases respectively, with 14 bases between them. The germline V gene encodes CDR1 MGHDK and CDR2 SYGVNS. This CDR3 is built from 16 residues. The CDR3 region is CASSEAYGANNSPLHF. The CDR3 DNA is TGTGCCAGCAGTGAGGCGTACGGGGCTAATAATTCACCCCTCCACTTT.

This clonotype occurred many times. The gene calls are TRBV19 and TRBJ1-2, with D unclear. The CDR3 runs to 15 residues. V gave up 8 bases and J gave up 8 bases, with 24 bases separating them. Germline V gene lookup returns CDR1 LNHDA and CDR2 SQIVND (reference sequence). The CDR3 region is CASQPPSRVPSGYTF. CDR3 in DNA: TGTGCCAGTCAACCCCCCTCCCGGGTCCCCTCCGGCTACACCTTC. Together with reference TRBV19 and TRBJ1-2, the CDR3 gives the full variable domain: DGGITQSPKYLFRKEGQNVTLSCEQNLNHDAMYWYRQDPGQGLRLIYYSQIVNDFQKGDIAEGYSVSREKKESFPLTVTSAQKNPTAFYLCASQPPSRVPSGYTFGSGTRLTVV.

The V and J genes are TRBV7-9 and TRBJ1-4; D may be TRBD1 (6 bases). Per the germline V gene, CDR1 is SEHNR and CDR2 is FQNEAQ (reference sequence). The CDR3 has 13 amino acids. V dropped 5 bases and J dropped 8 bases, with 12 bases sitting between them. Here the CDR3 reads CASSPQGNEKLFF. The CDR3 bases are TGTGCCAGCAGCCCCCAGGGGAACGAAAAACTGTTTTTT.